This T cell receptor (beta chain) was identified during a study of blood T cell repertoires in COVID-19. Using immunoSEQ multiplex PCR, the repertoire was profiled, and TCRdb retains in-frame clones only, with some absent. The sample lists approximately 210,000 clones, approximately 80% seen once, with 15% to 20% in the top ten. This clone was observed a few times. The clonotype was recovered from a man aged 25 to 40 with active or convalescent COVID-19. Sequencing was done on a sample of peripheral blood.

As DNA, the CDR3 is TGTGCCTGGAGTGTACGCGGGTACAATAGCAATCAGCCCCAGCATTTT. Translated, it gives CAWSVRGYNSNQPQHF. V gene TRBV30 combines with J gene TRBJ1-5, with D unresolved. The CDR3 extends over 16 amino acids. Trimming removed 0 bases from V and 0 bases from J, with 12 bases in between. Germline V gene data show CDR1 as GTSNPN and CDR2 as SVGIG (reference sequence).